The clone carrying this TCR beta chain was counted only a few times. The data were taken from a study of T-cell reconstitution after alpha-beta-depleted transplantation in children. It was with unique molecular identifiers that the TCRbeta library was prepared. From the PCR reads, TCRdb called clonotypes with MiXCR, one entry per CDR3 protein. The table shows hundreds of thousands of distinct CDR3 sequences, with roughly a tenth occurring only once. Germline trimming cut 5 bases from V and 5 bases from J; bases unmatched to any gene: 7. Germline V gives CDR1 SGHNT, CDR2 YYREEE (reference sequence). The CDR3 is 14 amino acids.

This specimen consisted of PBMCs from the stem cell graft donor, obtained from the stem cell graft. This chain connects TRBV5-4 to TRBJ2-5, with 9 bases fitting TRBD1. This sequence originates from a human donor who donated a stem cell graft to a child with acute myeloid leukemia. The CDR3 DNA is TGTGCCAGCAGTCCGCAGGGACAGGGTGAGACCCAGTACTTC. This encodes CASSPQGQGETQYF.